The source of this T cell receptor beta chain is a study of T cell changes during pregnancy in multiple sclerosis. The CDR3 runs 15 residues. Germline V lookup: CDR1 SGHNT, CDR2 YYREEE (reference sequence). The trim removed 3 bases at V and 4 bases at J, leaving 8 bases unmatched. Measured with immunoSEQ multiplex PCR; TCRdb has only the in-frame clones, and not every one. In the table there are around 39,000 clones, 92% of which are singletons. The V call is TRBV5-4, the J call TRBJ1-2; 8 bases map to TRBD1. The sequence derives from a female donor with multiple sclerosis, enrolled in a pregnancy study. What was sequenced was PBMCs (not recorded whether the cells were cultured). The CDR3 sequence is CASSSYGQGGYGYTF. CDR3 coding DNA: TGTGCCAGCAGCTCATATGGACAGGGCGGCTATGGCTACACCTTC.